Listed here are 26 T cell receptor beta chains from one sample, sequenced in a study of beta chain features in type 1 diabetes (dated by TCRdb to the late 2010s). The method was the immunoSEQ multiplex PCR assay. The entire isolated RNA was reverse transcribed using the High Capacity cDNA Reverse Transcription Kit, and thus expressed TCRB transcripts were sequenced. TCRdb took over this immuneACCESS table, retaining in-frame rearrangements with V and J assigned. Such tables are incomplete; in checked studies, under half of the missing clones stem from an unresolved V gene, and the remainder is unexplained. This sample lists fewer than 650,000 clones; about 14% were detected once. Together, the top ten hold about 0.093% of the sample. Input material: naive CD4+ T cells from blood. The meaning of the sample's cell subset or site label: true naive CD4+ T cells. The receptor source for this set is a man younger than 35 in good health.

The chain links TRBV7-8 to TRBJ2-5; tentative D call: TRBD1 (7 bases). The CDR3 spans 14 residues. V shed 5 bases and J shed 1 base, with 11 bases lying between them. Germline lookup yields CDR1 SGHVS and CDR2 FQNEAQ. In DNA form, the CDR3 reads TGTGCCAGCAGCGCGGGGACAGCCCAAGAGACCCAGTACTTC. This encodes CASSAGTAQETQYF.

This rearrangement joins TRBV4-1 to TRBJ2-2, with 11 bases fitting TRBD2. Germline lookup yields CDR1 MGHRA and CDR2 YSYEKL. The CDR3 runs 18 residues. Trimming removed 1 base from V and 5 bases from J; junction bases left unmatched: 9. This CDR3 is CASSQAITSGRKTGELFF. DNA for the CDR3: TGCGCCAGCAGCCAAGCCATCACTAGCGGGAGAAAAACCGGGGAGCTGTTTTTT.

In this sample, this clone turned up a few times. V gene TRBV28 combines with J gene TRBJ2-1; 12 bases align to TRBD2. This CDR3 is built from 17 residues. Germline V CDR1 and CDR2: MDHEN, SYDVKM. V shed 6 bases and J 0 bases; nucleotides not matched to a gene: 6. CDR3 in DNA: TGTGCCAGCAGCCGTACTAGCGGGGGGAGCTCCTACAATGAGCAGTTCTTC. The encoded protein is CASSRTSGGSSYNEQFF.

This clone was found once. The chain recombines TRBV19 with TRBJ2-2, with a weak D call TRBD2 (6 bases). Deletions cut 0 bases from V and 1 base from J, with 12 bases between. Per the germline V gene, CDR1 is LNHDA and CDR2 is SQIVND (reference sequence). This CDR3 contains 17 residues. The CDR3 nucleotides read TGTGCCAGTAGTATAGAAGGCGGGACGATGAACACCGGGGAGCTGTTTTTT. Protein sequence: CASSIEGGTMNTGELFF.

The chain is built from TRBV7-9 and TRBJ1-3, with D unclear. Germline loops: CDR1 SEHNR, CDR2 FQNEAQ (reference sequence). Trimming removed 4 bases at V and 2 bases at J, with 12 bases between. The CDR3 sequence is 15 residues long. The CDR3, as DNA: TGTGCCAGCAGCTCGGGAAGGCAAACTGGAAACACCATATATTTT. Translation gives CASSSGRQTGNTIYF.

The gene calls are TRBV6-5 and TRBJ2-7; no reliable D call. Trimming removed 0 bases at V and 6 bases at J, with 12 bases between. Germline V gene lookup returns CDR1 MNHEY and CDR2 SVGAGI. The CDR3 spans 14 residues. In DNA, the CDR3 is TGTGCCAGCAGTTACTCTCCCCTGTCAGGCGAGCAGTACTTC. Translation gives CASSYSPLSGEQYF.

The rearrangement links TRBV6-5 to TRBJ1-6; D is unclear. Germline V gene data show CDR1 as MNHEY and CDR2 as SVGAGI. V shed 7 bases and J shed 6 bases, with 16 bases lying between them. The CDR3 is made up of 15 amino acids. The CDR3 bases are TGTGCCAGCACAGCGGGGATGTGGAGTAATTCACCCCTCCACTTT. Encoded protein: CASTAGMWSNSPLHF.

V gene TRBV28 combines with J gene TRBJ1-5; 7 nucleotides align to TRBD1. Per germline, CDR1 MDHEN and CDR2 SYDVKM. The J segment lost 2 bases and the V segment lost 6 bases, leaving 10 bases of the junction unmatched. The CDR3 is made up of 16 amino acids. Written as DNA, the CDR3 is TGTGCCAGCAGGCCCACGACAGGGAGGGGCAATCAGCCCCAGCATTTT. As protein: CASRPTTGRGNQPQHF.

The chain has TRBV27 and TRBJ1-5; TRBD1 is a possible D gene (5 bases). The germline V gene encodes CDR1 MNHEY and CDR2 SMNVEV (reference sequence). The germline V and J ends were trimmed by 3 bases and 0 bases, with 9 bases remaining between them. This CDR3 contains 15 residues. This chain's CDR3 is CASSLGRYSNQPQHF. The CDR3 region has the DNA TGTGCCAGCAGTTTGGGACGGTATAGCAATCAGCCCCAGCATTTT.

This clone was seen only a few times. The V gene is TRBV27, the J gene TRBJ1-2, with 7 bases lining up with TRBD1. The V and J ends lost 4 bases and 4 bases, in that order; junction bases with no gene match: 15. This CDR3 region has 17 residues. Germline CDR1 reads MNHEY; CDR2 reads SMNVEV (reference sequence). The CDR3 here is CASSSHLGRGQSYGYTF. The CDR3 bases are TGTGCCAGCAGTTCACATTTGGGCCGGGGACAGAGCTATGGCTACACCTTC.

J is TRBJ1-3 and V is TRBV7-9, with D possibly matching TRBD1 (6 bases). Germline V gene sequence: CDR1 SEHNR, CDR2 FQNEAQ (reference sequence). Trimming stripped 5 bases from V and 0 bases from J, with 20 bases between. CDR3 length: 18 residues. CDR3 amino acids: CASSAAGAAKTSGNTIYF. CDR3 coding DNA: TGTGCCAGCAGCGCCGCGGGGGCAGCGAAGACCTCTGGAAACACCATATATTTT.

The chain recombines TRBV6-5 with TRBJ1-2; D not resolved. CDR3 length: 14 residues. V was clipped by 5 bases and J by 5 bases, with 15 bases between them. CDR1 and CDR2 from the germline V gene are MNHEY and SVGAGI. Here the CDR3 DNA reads TGTGCCAGCAGTACCCACCCAGTAACGTATGGCTACACCTTC. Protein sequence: CASSTHPVTYGYTF.

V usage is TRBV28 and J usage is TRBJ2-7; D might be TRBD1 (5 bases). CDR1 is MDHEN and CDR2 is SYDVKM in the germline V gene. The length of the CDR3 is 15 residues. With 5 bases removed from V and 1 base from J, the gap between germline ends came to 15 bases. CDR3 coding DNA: TGTGCCAGCAGTCTTAGGGGCAGGGCGTCCTACGAGCAGTACTTC. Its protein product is CASSLRGRASYEQYF.

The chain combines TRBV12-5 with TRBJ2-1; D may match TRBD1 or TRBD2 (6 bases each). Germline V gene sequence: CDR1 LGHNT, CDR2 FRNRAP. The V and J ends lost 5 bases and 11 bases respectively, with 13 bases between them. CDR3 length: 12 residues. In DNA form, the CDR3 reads TGTGCTAGTGGTCCACAGGGAGGCAAGCAGTTCTTC. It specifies CASGPQGGKQFF.

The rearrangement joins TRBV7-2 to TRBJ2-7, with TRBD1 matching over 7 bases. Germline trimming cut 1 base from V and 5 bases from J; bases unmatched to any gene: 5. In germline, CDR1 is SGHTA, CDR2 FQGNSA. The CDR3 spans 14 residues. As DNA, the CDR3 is TGTGCCAGCAGCTTAGGGGCACAGGGGAACGAGCAGTACTTC. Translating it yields CASSLGAQGNEQYF.

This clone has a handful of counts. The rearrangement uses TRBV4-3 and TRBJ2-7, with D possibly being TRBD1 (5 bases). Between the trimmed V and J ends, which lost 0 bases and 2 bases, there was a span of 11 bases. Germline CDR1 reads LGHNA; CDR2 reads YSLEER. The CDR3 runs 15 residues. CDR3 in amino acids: CASSQDWGRTYEQYF. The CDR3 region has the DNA TGCGCCAGCAGCCAAGATTGGGGCAGAACCTACGAGCAGTACTTC.

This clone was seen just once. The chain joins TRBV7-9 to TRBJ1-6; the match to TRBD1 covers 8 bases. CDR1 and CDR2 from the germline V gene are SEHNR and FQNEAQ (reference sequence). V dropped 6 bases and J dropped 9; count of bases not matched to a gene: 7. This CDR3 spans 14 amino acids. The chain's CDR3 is CASSVTGEGSPLHF. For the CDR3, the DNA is TGTGCCAGCAGTGTGACAGGGGAGGGTTCACCCCTCCACTTT. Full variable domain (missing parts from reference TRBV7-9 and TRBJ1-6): DTGVSQNPRHKITKRGQNVTFRCDPISEHNRLYWYRQTLGQGPEFLTYFQNEAQLEKSRLLSDRFSAERPKGSFSTLEIQRTEQGDSAMYLCASSVTGEGSPLHFGNGTRLTVT.

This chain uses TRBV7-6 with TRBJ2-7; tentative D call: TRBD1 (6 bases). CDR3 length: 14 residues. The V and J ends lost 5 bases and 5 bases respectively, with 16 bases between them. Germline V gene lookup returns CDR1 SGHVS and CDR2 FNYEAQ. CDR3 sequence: CASSPQTGAHEQYF. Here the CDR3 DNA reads TGTGCCAGCAGCCCGCAGACAGGCGCCCACGAGCAGTACTTC.

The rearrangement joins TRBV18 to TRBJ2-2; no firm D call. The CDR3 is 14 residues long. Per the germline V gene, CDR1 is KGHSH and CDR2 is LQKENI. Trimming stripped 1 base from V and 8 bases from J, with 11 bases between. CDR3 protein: CASSPQGPVGELFF. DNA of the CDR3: TGTGCCAGCTCACCACAAGGACCCGTGGGGGAGCTGTTTTTT.

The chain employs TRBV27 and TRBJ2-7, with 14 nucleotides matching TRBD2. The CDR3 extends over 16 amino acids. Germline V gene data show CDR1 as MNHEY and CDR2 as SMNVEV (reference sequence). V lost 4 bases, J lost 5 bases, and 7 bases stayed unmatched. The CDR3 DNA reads TGTGCCAGCAGTTCCGGGACTAGCGGGAGTAGGGACGAGCAGTACTTC. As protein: CASSSGTSGSRDEQYF.

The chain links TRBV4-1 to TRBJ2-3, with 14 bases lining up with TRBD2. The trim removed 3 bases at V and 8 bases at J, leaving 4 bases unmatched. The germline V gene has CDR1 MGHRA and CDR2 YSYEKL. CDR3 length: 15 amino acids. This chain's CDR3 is CASSQGLAGDGTQYF. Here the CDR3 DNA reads TGCGCCAGCAGCCAGGGACTAGCGGGAGACGGTACGCAGTATTTT.

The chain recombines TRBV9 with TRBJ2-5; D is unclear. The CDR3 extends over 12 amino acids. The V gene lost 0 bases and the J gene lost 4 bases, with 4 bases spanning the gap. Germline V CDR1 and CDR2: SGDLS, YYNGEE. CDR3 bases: TGTGCCAGCAGCGTAGATACAGAGACCCAGTACTTC. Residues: CASSVDTETQYF.

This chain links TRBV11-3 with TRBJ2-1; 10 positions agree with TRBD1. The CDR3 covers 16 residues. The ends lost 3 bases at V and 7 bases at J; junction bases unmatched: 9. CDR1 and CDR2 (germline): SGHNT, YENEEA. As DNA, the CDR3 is TGTGCCAGCAGCTTTACTCGGGACAGGGGTGGTAATGAGCAGTTCTTC. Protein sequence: CASSFTRDRGGNEQFF.

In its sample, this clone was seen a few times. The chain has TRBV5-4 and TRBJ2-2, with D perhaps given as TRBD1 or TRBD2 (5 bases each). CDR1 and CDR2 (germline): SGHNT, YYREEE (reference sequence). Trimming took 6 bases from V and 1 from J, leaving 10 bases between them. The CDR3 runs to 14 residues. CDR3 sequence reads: CASTLDRNTGELFF. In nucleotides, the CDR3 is TGTGCCAGCACACTAGACAGGAACACCGGGGAGCTGTTTTTT. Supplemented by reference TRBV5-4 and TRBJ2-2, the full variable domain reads ETGVTQSPTHLIKTRGQQVTLRCSSQSGHNTVSWYQQALGQGPQFIFQYYREEENGRGNFPPRFSGLQFPNYSSELNVNALELDDSALYLCASTLDRNTGELFFGEGSRLTVL.

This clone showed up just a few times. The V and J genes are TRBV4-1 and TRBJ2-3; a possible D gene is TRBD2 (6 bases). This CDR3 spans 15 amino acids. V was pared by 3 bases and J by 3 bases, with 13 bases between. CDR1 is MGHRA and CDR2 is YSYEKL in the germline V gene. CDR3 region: CASSQGGGSTDTQYF. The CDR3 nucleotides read TGCGCCAGCAGCCAGGGTGGGGGGAGTACAGATACGCAGTATTTT.

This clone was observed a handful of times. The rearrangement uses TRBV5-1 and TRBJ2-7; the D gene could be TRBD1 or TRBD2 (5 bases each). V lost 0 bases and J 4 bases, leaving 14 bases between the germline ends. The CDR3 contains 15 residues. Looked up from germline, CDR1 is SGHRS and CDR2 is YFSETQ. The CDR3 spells CASSLDIGGGYEQYF. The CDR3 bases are TGCGCCAGCAGCTTGGATATTGGGGGTGGGTACGAGCAGTACTTC.